These T cell receptor beta chains were read from a single sample in a study of chemoradiotherapy in HPV16-positive cancers. Data came from immunoSEQ multiplex PCR; TCRdb stores just in-frame clones and leaves some out. In the table there are under 25,000 clones, more than 75% of which are singletons. Sequenced material: blood, taken from a patient who underwent chemoradiotherapy. All receptors come from a human donor with HPV-associated anogenital cancer. The CDR3 runs from the conserved cysteine through the conserved F or W. D genes are given only for firm matches. Size is omitted from some rows. Given values are once, few, many or a class for expanded clones.

v_gene	j_gene	abundance	d_gene	CDR3aa	CDR3nt
TRBV18	TRBJ1-2	NA	NA	CASSPKTNPTNYGYTF	TGTGCCAGCTCACCGAAGACAAACCCGACTAACTATGGCTACACCTTC
TRBV5-1	TRBJ2-3	once	NA	CASSLKLEGTDTQYF	TGCGCCAGCAGCTTGAAACTAGAAGGGACAGATACGCAGTATTTT
TRBV11-2	TRBJ1-1	NA	NA	CASTVLWLRGRDTEAFF	TGTGCCAGCACCGTCCTATGGCTCCGGGGGCGAGATACTGAAGCTTTCTTT
TRBV19	TRBJ1-4	NA	NA	CATGGRQPNEKLFF	TGTGCCACTGGGGGACGTCAGCCTAATGAAAAACTGTTTTTT
TRBV7-8	TRBJ1-2	NA	NA	CASSPRVSNYGYTF	TGTGCCAGCAGCCCCCGAGTGTCTAACTATGGCTACACCTTC
TRBV18	TRBJ1-1	NA	NA	CASSPYSTDSMNTEAFF	TGTGCCAGCTCACCATATTCAACAGACTCCATGAACACTGAAGCTTTCTTT
TRBV19	TRBJ1-1	NA	NA	CASRRNTEAFF	TGTGCCAGTAGGCGGAACACTGAAGCTTTCTTT
TRBV7-2	TRBJ2-3	NA	NA	CASSLVSSFSTDTQYF	TGTGCCAGCAGCTTAGTCAGTTCCTTTAGCACAGATACGCAGTATTTT
TRBV6-5	TRBJ2-3	NA	NA	CASRDQAADTQYF	TGTGCCAGCAGGGACCAAGCCGCAGATACGCAGTATTTT
TRBV5-4	TRBJ2-5	NA	NA	CASSFESEETQYF	TGTGCCAGCAGCTTCGAGAGCGAAGAGACCCAGTACTTC